This record covers a single TCR beta chain. How the authors handled the data: Amplification of reference gene primers provided the estimated nucleated cell counts. Sequencing was performed with immunoSEQ multiplex PCR; in TCRdb, only in-frame clones are kept and a portion is missing. V, J and clone size are those of that table, while D and trimming were read from the DNA. The table includes about 200,000 clones, roughly nine tenths detected once. V gave up 6 bases and J gave up 7 bases; unmatched junction bases: 7. The CDR3 covers 14 residues. Germline CDR1 reads ENHRY; CDR2 reads SYGVKD. The data were taken from a study of blood T cell repertoires in COVID-19. Across the whole study: COVID-19 samples, acute and convalescent, were from the United States, Italy and Spain. The cDNA or gDNA used as material had been derived from T cells, B-cell-depleted T cells, or PBMCs.

The receptor's source is a man between 60 and 75 years old with active or convalescent COVID-19. Sequencing was performed on peripheral blood. The V gene is TRBV10-3, the J gene TRBJ2-2; 8 bases are shared with TRBD2. The CDR3: CAIRSGGGSGELFF. CDR3 coding DNA: TGTGCCATCAGGAGCGGGGGTGGCAGCGGGGAGCTGTTTTTT.